This entry describes one T cell receptor (beta chain). Its cognate antigen is unknown. This record comes from a study of blood T cells in healthy people across ages. Next came a second PCR, run for about 7 to 12 cycles, which used a sample-barcoded 5' primer along with a J-beta primer mix. All samples yielded 2.5 million or more CDR3-containing paired-end reads. TCRdb reprocessed the 5' RACE reads via MiXCR and lists one record per CDR3 protein. The sample consists of roughly 1.9 million distinct CDR3 sequences, 30% to 40% of them appearing once. Study results and limitations: With unsorted PBMCs, a conclusive comparison of naive versus antigen-experienced cells was not possible. Estimated diversity across one million T cells was deemed an underestimate.

V was pared by 1 base and J by 1 base, with 9 bases between. This CDR3 region has 15 residues. The germline V gene encodes CDR1 SNHLY and CDR2 FYNNEI. The chain is built from TRBV2 and TRBJ2-3, with TRBD2 as a possible D gene (5 bases). The TCR originated in a human donor in good health. Sample: blood. The CDR3 region is CASSEGGWRTDTQYF. The CDR3 region has the DNA TGTGCCAGCAGTGAAGGCGGGTGGCGCACAGATACGCAGTATTTT. The complete variable domain, with remaining parts taken from reference TRBV2 and TRBJ2-3, reads EPEVTQTPSHQVTQMGQEVILRCVPISNHLYFYWYRQILGQKVEFLVSFYNNEISEKSEIFDDQFSVERPDGSNFTLKIRSTKLEDSAMYFCASSEGGWRTDTQYFGPGTRLTVL.